Sequencing of this T cell receptor beta chain was carried out in a study of identical twins. Points from the study as a whole: In zero-insertion analyses, partial confounding could arise from invariant MAIT and iNKT cells. Insertions were reduced in abundant cord blood beta clonotypes but not in memory repertoires.

With template switching, a universal primer site was added, and the cDNA carried unique molecular identifiers. TCRdb passed the 5' RACE reads through MiXCR, listing each CDR3 protein once. This table holds 700,000 or so distinct CDR3 sequences, 8.6% found once. As for this clonotype: The antigen remains undetermined.

The CDR3 is 15 residues long. From germline, CDR1 is DFQATT and CDR2 SNEGSKA (reference sequence). V lost 0 bases, J lost 1 base, and 10 bases lay in between. The same data also went into a second study, on yellow fever vaccine responses in identical twins.

The chain employs TRBV20-1 and TRBJ2-4; D might be TRBD2 (5 bases). This TCR derives from a young woman in good health. Specimen: PBMCs. For the CDR3, the DNA is TGCAGTGCTAGAGATGCTAGCAGCGCCAAAAACATTCAGTACTTC. This translates into CSARDASSAKNIQYF.